The T cell receptor (beta chain) described here comes from a study of blood T cell repertoires in COVID-19. Background on the study: Acute-phase and convalescent COVID-19 samples originated in the United States, Italy and Spain. PBMCs, B-cell-depleted T cells, or T cells provided the cDNA or gDNA that made up the material.

As processed by the authors: Cell counts per sample came from amplifying reference gene primers. Clones were read by immunoSEQ multiplex PCR, and TCRdb kept only the in-frame ones, dropping some. V and J calls and clone size are copied from that table; D and trimming were computed from the DNA. The sample lists 130,000 or so clones, approximately 85% occurring once. The germline CDR1 and CDR2 sequences are MGHRA and YSYEKL. The CDR3 sequence is 15 residues long. Trimming cost V 3 bases and J 4 bases; bases outside gene matches: 6. The sequencing input was peripheral blood. This chain links TRBV4-1 with TRBJ1-1; 9 bases are shared with TRBD1. This TCR derives from a human donor in a cohort sampled during active COVID-19. DNA for the CDR3: TGCGCCAGCAGCCAGGGACAGGGTAAGGCCACTGAAGCTTTCTTT. Translated, it gives CASSQGQGKATEAFF.